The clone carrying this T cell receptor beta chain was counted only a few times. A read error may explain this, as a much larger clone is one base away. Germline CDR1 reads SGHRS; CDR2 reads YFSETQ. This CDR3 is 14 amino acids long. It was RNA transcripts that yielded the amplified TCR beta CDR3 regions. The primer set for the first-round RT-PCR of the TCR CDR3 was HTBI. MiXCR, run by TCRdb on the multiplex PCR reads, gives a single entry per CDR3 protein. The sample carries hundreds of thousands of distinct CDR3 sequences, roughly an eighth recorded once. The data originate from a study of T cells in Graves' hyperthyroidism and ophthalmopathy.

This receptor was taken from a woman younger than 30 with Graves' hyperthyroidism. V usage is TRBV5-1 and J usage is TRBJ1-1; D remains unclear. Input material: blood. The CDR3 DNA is TGCGCCAGCAGCTTGGTTTCAGTCAACACTGAAGCTTCCTTT. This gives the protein CASSLVSVNTEASF. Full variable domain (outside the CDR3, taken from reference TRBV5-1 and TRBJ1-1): KAGVTQTPRYLIKTRGQQVTLSCSPISGHRSVSWYQQTPGQGLQFLFEYFSETQRNKGNFPGRFSGRQFSNSRSEMNVSTLELGDSALYLCASSLVSVNTEASFGQGTRLTVV.